This TCR beta chain was sequenced during a study of blood T cell repertoires in COVID-19. Study context: PBMCs, B-cell-depleted T cells, or T cells were the source of the cDNA or gDNA that made up the material.

CDR1 is MGHRA, CDR2 YSYEKL, per germline. The CDR3 is made up of 14 amino acids. V was cut by 1 base and J by 0 bases, with 7 bases left in between. In the source study's methods: Amplification with reference gene primers provided the estimates of nucleated cell counts. The method was immunoSEQ multiplex PCR; TCRdb's version includes in-frame clones alone and lacks a portion of them. V and J calls plus clone size are reproduced from that table; the DNA served to infer D and trimming. The table lists 52,000 or so clones, roughly 89% of them singletons, with 2.5% to 3% in the top ten. The chain joins TRBV4-1 to TRBJ2-7; D is unresolved. The specimen sequenced was peripheral blood. The TCR sequence derives from an elderly man with acute or convalescent COVID-19. The CDR3 bases are TGCGCCAGCAGCCAAGGGAGCGTCTCCTACGAGCAGTACTTC. Translation: CASSQGSVSYEQYF.